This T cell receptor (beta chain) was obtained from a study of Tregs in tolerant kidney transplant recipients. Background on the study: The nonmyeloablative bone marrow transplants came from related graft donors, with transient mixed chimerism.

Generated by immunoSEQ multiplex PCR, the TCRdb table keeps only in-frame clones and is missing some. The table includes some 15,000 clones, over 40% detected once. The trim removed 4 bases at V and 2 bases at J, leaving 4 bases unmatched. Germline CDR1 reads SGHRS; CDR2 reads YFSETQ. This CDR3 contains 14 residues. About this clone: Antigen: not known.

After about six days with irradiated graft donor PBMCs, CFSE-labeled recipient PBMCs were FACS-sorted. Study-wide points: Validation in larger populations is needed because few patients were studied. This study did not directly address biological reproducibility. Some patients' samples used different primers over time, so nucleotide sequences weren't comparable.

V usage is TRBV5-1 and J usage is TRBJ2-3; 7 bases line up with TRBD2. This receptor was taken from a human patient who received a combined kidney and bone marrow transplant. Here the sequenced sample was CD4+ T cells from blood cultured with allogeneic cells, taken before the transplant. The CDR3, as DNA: TGCGCCAGCAGCGGGGGGGGATACACAGATACGCAGTATTTT. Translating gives CASSGGGYTDTQYF.